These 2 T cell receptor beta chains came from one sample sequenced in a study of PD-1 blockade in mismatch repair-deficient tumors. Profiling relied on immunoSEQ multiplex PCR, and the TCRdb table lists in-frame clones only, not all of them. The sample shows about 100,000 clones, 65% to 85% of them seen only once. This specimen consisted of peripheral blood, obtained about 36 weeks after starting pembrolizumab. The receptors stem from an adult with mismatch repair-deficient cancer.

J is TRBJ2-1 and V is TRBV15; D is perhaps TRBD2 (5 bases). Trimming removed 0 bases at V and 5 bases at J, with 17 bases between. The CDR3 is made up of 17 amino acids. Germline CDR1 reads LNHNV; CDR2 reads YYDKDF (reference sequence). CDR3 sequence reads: CATSRDVSRTYHNEQFF. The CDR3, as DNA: TGTGCCACCAGCAGAGATGTTTCGAGGACTTACCACAATGAGCAGTTCTTC.

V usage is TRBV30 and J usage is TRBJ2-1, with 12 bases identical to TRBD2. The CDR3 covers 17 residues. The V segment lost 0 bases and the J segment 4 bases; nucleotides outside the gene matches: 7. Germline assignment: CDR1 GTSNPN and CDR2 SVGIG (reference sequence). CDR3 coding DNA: TGTGCCTGGAGTGTACCCCGGCTAGCGGGAGGGTACAATGAGCAGTTCTTC. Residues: CAWSVPRLAGGYNEQFF. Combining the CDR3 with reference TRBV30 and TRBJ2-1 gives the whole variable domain SQTIHQWPATLVQPVGSPLSLECTVEGTSNPNLYWYRQAAGRGLQLLFYSVGIGQISSEVPQNLSASRPQDRQFILSSKKLLLSDSGFYLCAWSVPRLAGGYNEQFFGPGTRLTVL.